The rows below give T cell receptor beta chains drawn from one sample of a study of T cell repertoires in cytomegalovirus infection. Their antigens remain unidentified. TCRdb ran MiXCR on the reads and lists one entry per CDR3 protein. The sample gives about 920,000 distinct CDR3 sequences, about a third of which show up once; around 15% is in the top ten. This sample comprised cultured CD8+ T cells from PBMCs, obtained from culture after CMV antigen stimulation. The receptor source for this set is a human donor in good health (CMV status not recorded). Some clones in this sample may be carry-over from other donors' samples. The CDR3 runs from the conserved cysteine through the conserved F or W. The order of the fields is V gene, J gene, clone size, D gene, CDR3 DNA, CDR3 protein. D genes are given only for firm matches. For some rows the clone size is stated as once, few or many, or as a class when expanded; others skip it.

>TRBV11-2|TRBJ2-3|NA|NA
TGTGCCAGCAGCTTAGGCCTCTGGACAGACCGAACAGATACGCAGTATTTT
CASSLGLWTDRTDTQYF
>TRBV2|TRBJ2-1|NA|NA
TGTGCCAGCAGTGAAGGTCTAGCGCTCTACAATGAGCAGTTCTTC
CASSEGLALYNEQFF
>TRBV2|TRBJ1-1|NA|NA
TGTGCCAGAACCTCAGGGTGGCTTAGGTTT
CARTSGWLRF
>TRBV7-9|TRBJ1-2|many|NA
TGTGCCAGCAGCTCACCCCGGAACCTTACAGGGTCCTATGGCTACACCTTC
CASSSPRNLTGSYGYTF
>TRBV12-3/TRBV12-4|TRBJ2-3|many|TRBD2
TGTGCCAGCAACTTAGCGGGCCCCACAGATACGCAGTATTTT
CASNLAGPTDTQYF
>TRBV5-4|TRBJ2-5|few|NA
TGTGCCAGCAGTAGGGGGGGAAAACCCCAAGAGACCCAGTACTTC
CASSRGGKPQETQYF
>TRBV13|TRBJ2-3|NA|TRBD2
TGTGCCAGCAGCGAGGGACTAGCGGGGGGTGACGATGAGTATTTT
CASSEGLAGGDDEYF
>TRBV19|TRBJ2-1|NA|NA
TGTGCCAGTACCTGGACAGATTACAATGAGCAGTTCTTC
CASTWTDYNEQFF
>TRBV7-6|TRBJ2-2|NA|TRBD1
TGTGCCAGCAGCTTAAGTGTGCAGGGGGCTGGCGGGGAGCTGTTTTTT
CASSLSVQGAGGELFF
>TRBV2|TRBJ2-2|NA|NA
TGTGCCAGCAGGTTCTCCGGGGAGCTGTTTTTT
CASRFSGELFF
>TRBV6-5|TRBJ2-3|NA|TRBD2
TGTGCCAGCAGTTGGGGAGGGGTTCTCACAGATACGCAGTATTTT
CASSWGGVLTDTQYF
>TRBV14|TRBJ2-5|few|TRBD1
TGTGCCAGCAGCCAAGATTTCGGCAGGGGGCTACCGGAGACCCAGTACTTC
CASSQDFGRGLPETQYF
>TRBV11-2|TRBJ1-3|few|NA
TGTGCCAGCAGCCCGTGGAGGGAACGCCGGTCGGGCTTCTCTGGAAACACCATATATTTT
CASSPWRERRSGFSGNTIYF
>TRBV5-6|TRBJ1-5|NA|TRBD1
TGTGCCAGCAGCTTGGGGGACAGGGGGAACAATCAGCCCCAGCATTTT
CASSLGDRGNNQPQHF
>TRBV7-8|TRBJ2-5|NA|NA
TGTGCCAGCAGCTTACCACCGGACGGCCAAGAGACCCAGTACTTC
CASSLPPDGQETQYF
>TRBV27|TRBJ1-5|few|NA
TGTGCCAGCAGTGTCGGGACACCCAATCAGCCCCAGCATTTT
CASSVGTPNQPQHF
>TRBV6-1|TRBJ1-5|many|TRBD1
TGTGCCAGCAGCACCAGGGGGGTTGATCAGCCCCAGCATTTT
CASSTRGVDQPQHF
>TRBV11-3|TRBJ2-7|many|NA
TGTGCCAGCAGTCCTCGGACTACCGTCTACGAGCAGTACTTC
CASSPRTTVYEQYF
>TRBV4-2|TRBJ2-1|NA|NA
TGTGCCAGCAGCCAAGAAGTCGAAGATGAGCAGTTCTTC
CASSQEVEDEQFF
>TRBV6-5|TRBJ1-2|few|TRBD1
TGTGCCAGCGGAGGGACAGTTCAAGGCTACACCTTC
CASGGTVQGYTF
>TRBV19|TRBJ2-5|few|NA
TGTGCCAGTAGTATCAGGACTTTAGGGACCCAGTACTTC
CASSIRTLGTQYF
>TRBV7-9|TRBJ1-3|many|NA
TGTGCCAGCGTCCTAGAGCTGAGCTCTGGAAACACCATATATTTT
CASVLELSSGNTIYF
>TRBV10-3|TRBJ2-1|NA|TRBD1
TGTGCCATCAGTGAGTCGACAGGGGCTAGCTACAATGAGCAGTTCTTC
CAISESTGASYNEQFF
>TRBV7-3|TRBJ2-1|many|TRBD2
TGTGCCAGCAGCCTAAATCCGGGACTAGCGGGGAATGAGCAGTTCTTC
CASSLNPGLAGNEQFF
>TRBV7-8|TRBJ1-2|many|NA
TGTGCCAGCAGCTTAGAAGGAAGGCTACCCCACATTGGCTACACCTTC
CASSLEGRLPHIGYTF
>TRBV9|TRBJ1-1|NA|NA
TGTGCCAGCAGCGTAGAACCCCCGGAAGGGACGAACACTGAAGCTTTCTTT
CASSVEPPEGTNTEAFF
>TRBV12-3/TRBV12-4|TRBJ1-1|NA|TRBD1
TGTGCCAGCACGGAAGGGGGCTCTGAAGCTTTCTTT
CASTEGGSEAFF
>TRBV7-6|TRBJ2-3|few|NA
TGTGCTAGCAGCTTAACACCAGACACAGATACGCAGTATTTT
CASSLTPDTDTQYF
>TRBV7-8|TRBJ2-5|few|NA
TGTGCCAGCAGCTTCCCGGGACTTGAACAAGAGACCCAGTACTTC
CASSFPGLEQETQYF
>TRBV27|TRBJ2-7|few|NA
TGTGCCAGCAGTTTTTCTGAGCGGAACGAGCAGTACTTC
CASSFSERNEQYF
>TRBV27|TRBJ2-3|NA|NA
TGTGCCAGTGGGCTCTGGGATTACGCAGATACGCAGTATTTT
CASGLWDYADTQYF
>TRBV6-6|TRBJ1-1|NA|NA
TGTGCCAGCAGTTGGCTCGCTGAAGCTTTCTTT
CASSWLAEAFF
>TRBV6-2/TRBV6-3|TRBJ1-1|NA|NA
TGTGCCAGCAGTCGCAGGGGTCCGCCGATGAGAACTGAAGCTTTCTTT
CASSRRGPPMRTEAFF
>TRBV19|TRBJ2-6|NA|TRBD1
TGTGCCAGTAGTATAGATCGGGACAGGGACTCTGGGGCCAACGTCCTGACTTTC
CASSIDRDRDSGANVLTF
>TRBV12-3/TRBV12-4|TRBJ2-5|NA|TRBD1
TGTGCCAGCAGTCTTAGTACAGGGGGGCAAGAGACCCAGTACTTC
CASSLSTGGQETQYF
>TRBV27|TRBJ1-2|NA|NA
TGTGCCAGCGGACCGGGACGGCTATATGGCTACACCTTC
CASGPGRLYGYTF
>TRBV6-2/TRBV6-3|TRBJ2-3|NA|NA
TGTGCCAGCAGCTACGCCGGGACTGTAGATACGCAGTATTTT
CASSYAGTVDTQYF
>TRBV7-6|TRBJ1-5|NA|NA
TGTGCCAGCAGCTTAAAAAAGGGTGGGAGTCAGCCCCAGCATTTT
CASSLKKGGSQPQHF
>TRBV6-5|TRBJ2-2|few|NA
TGTGCCAGCAGTTACGGGACGGCATCCCGGGAGCTGTTTTTT
CASSYGTASRELFF
>TRBV2|TRBJ1-2|NA|TRBD1
TGTGCCAGCAGGGGGGACAGGCGTGGCTACACCTTC
CASRGDRRGYTF
>TRBV9|TRBJ2-1|NA|TRBD2
TGTGCCAGCAGCGTGATAGCGGGGGGGCGCAATGAGCAGTTCTTC
CASSVIAGGRNEQFF
>TRBV19|TRBJ1-5|few|TRBD1
TGTGCCAGTAGTGACGGGACAGGCCCCAATCAGCCCCAGCATTTT
CASSDGTGPNQPQHF
>TRBV7-6|TRBJ2-5|NA|NA
TGTGCCAGCAGCTCATCCAGGCAGGAGACCCAGTACTTC
CASSSSRQETQYF
>TRBV12-3/TRBV12-4|TRBJ2-6|many|TRBD1
TGTGCCAGCAGTGCCTCCGCCGGGACAGGGGCTTTTGCTGGGGCCAACGTCCTGACTTTC
CASSASAGTGAFAGANVLTF